This T cell receptor beta chain was observed in a study of spatial heterogeneity in lung cancer. Time point given: sample taken at primary tumor resection. The sample holds a few counts of this clonotype. TCRdb reprocessed the 5' RACE reads with MiXCR, giving one entry per CDR3 protein. The sample yields 20,000 to 25,000 distinct CDR3 sequences, just under 6% seen once. The CDR3 runs 13 residues. V was trimmed by 6 bases and J by 8 bases, leaving 13 bases between them. The source of this sequence is a male donor with early-stage non-small cell lung cancer. This material consisted of PBMCs, taken at surgery. The rearrangement links TRBV12-3 or TRBV12-4 to TRBJ2-2, with D perhaps matching TRBD2 (5 bases). The DNA for the CDR3 is TGTGCCAGCAGGGAGGACGTACCGGGGGAGCTGTTTTTT. This translates into CASREDVPGELFF.